This TCR beta chain is drawn from a study of CD8 T cells in Susac syndrome. Germline lookup yields CDR1 MNHNY and CDR2 SVGAGI (reference sequence). This CDR3 contains 13 residues. V lost 6 bases, J lost 3 bases, and 12 bases lay in between. CD8+ and CD4+ T cells circulating in blood were sequenced for TCR beta. RNA in amounts of roughly 0.5 to 1 ug was reverse transcribed with random hexamers. It was immunoSEQ multiplex PCR that amplified TCR beta CDR3 across 54 Vbeta and 13 Jbeta. TCRdb analysed the immunoSEQ multiplex PCR reads with MiXCR anew, one entry per CDR3 protein. There are about 25,000 distinct CDR3 sequences in the sample; around 95% occur only once, and around 0.3% lies in the top ten.

Sequencing was performed on CD8+ T cells from PBMCs. This chain connects TRBV6-6 to TRBJ2-7, with D hard to call. The clonotype comes from a human donor in good health. The DNA for the CDR3 is TGTGCCAGCAGCGAGGCATCCCACTACGAGCAGTACTTC. It yields the protein CASSEASHYEQYF.